Presented here are 4 T cell receptor beta chains from one specimen sequenced in a study of post-analysis software for immune sequencing data. Regarding the study as a whole: Patients showed TRBV5-6, TRBV5-1 and TRBV20-1 among 4 or 5 TRBV segments more frequent than in controls.

No antigen has been assigned to these receptors. Built from TCR beta cDNA, the libraries had unique molecular identifiers in them. Using its own MiXCR run on the PCR reads, TCRdb lists one record per CDR3 protein. The data contain roughly 800,000 distinct CDR3 sequences, roughly 46% of them singletons. The sample comprised blood. The source of these receptors is a girl aged 5-17 years with multiple sclerosis.

The table lists this clonotype with a few counts. The chain carries TRBV28 and TRBJ2-7; no reliable D call. The V end lost 2 bases, the J end lost 2 bases, and 7 bases lay between the germline ends. Germline lookup yields CDR1 MDHEN and CDR2 SYDVKM. This CDR3 contains 13 residues. The CDR3 loop is CASSLRFTYEQYF. The CDR3 coding sequence is TGTGCCAGCAGTTTAAGGTTCACCTACGAGCAGTACTTC.

The chain has TRBV27 and TRBJ2-5; D unresolved. This CDR3 comprises 11 residues. V was shortened by 2 bases and J by 8 bases, with 6 bases between the two germline ends. Per the germline V gene, CDR1 is MNHEY and CDR2 is SMNVEV (reference sequence). The CDR3 DNA is TGTGCCAGCAGTTTAGGACCAACCCAGTACTTC. Translating gives CASSLGPTQYF.

The J gene is TRBJ2-4, the V gene TRBV20-1; 7 bases align to TRBD2. The J call may not be correct, given that the DNA end is closer to TRBJ2-5. The CDR3 runs to 15 residues. Germline lookup yields CDR1 DFQATT and CDR2 SNEGSKA (reference sequence). CDR3 DNA sequence: TGCAGTGCCATGCCGACTAGCCTGGGGGAAGAGACCCAGTACTTC. It codes for CSAMPTSLGEETQYF.

The gene calls are TRBV7-9 and TRBJ2-1; possibly TRBD2 for D (6 bases). CDR3 length: 17 residues. From germline, CDR1 is SEHNR and CDR2 FQNEAQ (reference sequence). The V and J ends lost 6 bases and 10 bases respectively, with 28 bases between them. The CDR3 reads CASRTSGGRGLGGEQFF. The CDR3 DNA follows: TGTGCCAGCAGGACCTCCGGAGGCCGGGGTCTTGGGGGGGAGCAGTTCTTC.